Shown below are 11 T cell receptor beta chains from a single sample sequenced in a study of cytomegalovirus exposure and HLA in healthy donors. With 60 Vbeta and 13 Jbeta primers, the PCR was carried out. Produced via immunoSEQ multiplex PCR; TCRdb's table is partial and in-frame only. The sample has about 78,000 clones, about three quarters seen once. Sequenced sample: PBMCs. All receptors derive from a woman aged 40-49 years in good health and CMV-seropositive.

The J gene is TRBJ1-1, the V gene TRBV7-7, with 10 bases matching TRBD1. This CDR3 spans 19 amino acids. Germline CDR1 is SSHAT and CDR2 is FNYEAQ (reference sequence). CDR3 DNA: TGTGCTATCCCTTATCCTAGAAGACAGGGGGCACGCCCCGGGACTGAAGCTTTCTTT. Translated, it gives CAIPYPRRQGARPGTEAFF.

The chain uses TRBV4-1 and TRBJ1-5; 8 bases are a match to TRBD1. The germline gives CDR1 MGHRA, CDR2 YSYEKL. Trimming at V came to 4 bases and at J to 6 bases, leaving 11 bases not matched to a gene. The CDR3 is made up of 16 amino acids. The CDR3: CASSPELDREGQPQHF. The CDR3 DNA sequence: TGCGCCAGCAGCCCCGAGCTGGACAGGGAGGGTCAGCCCCAGCATTTT.

This chain uses TRBV4-1 with TRBJ2-3, with 8 bases identical to TRBD2. This CDR3 comprises 15 residues. CDR1 MGHRA and CDR2 YSYEKL come from the germline V gene. The V and J ends lost 6 bases and 1 base, in that order; junction bases with no gene match: 6. This CDR3 reads CASSRGGAGTDTQYF. The CDR3 DNA is TGCGCCAGCAGTCGGGGGGGGGCAGGCACAGATACGCAGTATTTT.

This rearrangement joins TRBV2 to TRBJ1-5; 12 bases match TRBD1. From germline, CDR1 is SNHLY and CDR2 FYNNEI. The trim removed 2 bases at V and 0 bases at J, leaving 5 bases unmatched. The length of the CDR3 is 18 residues. The CDR3 spells CASSERDRGLYSNQPQHF. The CDR3 DNA sequence: TGTGCCAGCAGTGAAAGGGACAGGGGGCTGTATAGCAATCAGCCCCAGCATTTT.

This clone has just a few counts. The V and J genes are TRBV30 and TRBJ1-1; maybe TRBD1 (5 bases). CDR3 length: 13 residues. The V and J ends lost 1 base and 9 bases respectively, with 15 bases between them. Looked up from germline, CDR1 is GTSNPN and CDR2 is SVGIG (reference sequence). CDR3: CAWSGAGFGKAFF. CDR3 in DNA: TGTGCCTGGAGTGGTGCAGGGTTTGGCAAAGCTTTCTTT.

This sequence joins TRBV4-1 and TRBJ1-2, with 7 bases matching TRBD1. CDR1 and CDR2 (germline): MGHRA, YSYEKL. The CDR3 covers 18 residues. V trimming: 3 bases; J trimming: 1 base; junction bases outside the gene matches: 14. The CDR3 here is CASSQAPANSGGNYGYTF. CDR3 DNA: TGCGCCAGCAGCCAGGCTCCTGCAAATTCAGGGGGTAACTATGGCTACACCTTC.

In this sample, this clone turned up a few times. The chain combines TRBV5-4 with TRBJ2-7, with TRBD2 identical over 10 bases. The CDR3 has 15 residues. The ends lost 0 bases at V and 5 bases at J; junction bases unmatched: 5. Germline CDR1 and CDR2: SGHNT and YYREEE (reference sequence). The CDR3 region has the DNA TGTGCCAGCAGCTTGGGAGGACTAGCGGAGAACGAGCAGTACTTC. This sequence encodes CASSLGGLAENEQYF.

V and J are TRBV4-3 and TRBJ1-4, with 7 bases that match TRBD1. Germline CDR1 LGHNA, CDR2 YSLEER. V dropped 6 bases and J dropped 3; count of bases not matched to a gene: 4. The CDR3 consists of 14 residues. The CDR3 here is CASSLTGANEKLFF. The CDR3 nucleotides read TGCGCCAGCAGTCTCACAGGGGCTAATGAAAAACTGTTTTTT.

This clone occurred a few times. V gene TRBV10-3 combines with J gene TRBJ2-7; D perhaps matches TRBD2 (6 bases). The CDR3 extends over 14 amino acids. Trimming left V 6 bases short and J 5 bases short, with 17 bases between. The germline CDR1 and CDR2 sequences are ENHRY and SYGVKD. The CDR3 reads CAIRGTSRANEQYF. The CDR3, as DNA: TGTGCCATCAGGGGAACTAGCAGGGCGAACGAGCAGTACTTC.

The chain links TRBV5-1 to TRBJ2-7, with 10 bases aligning to TRBD2. Germline V CDR1 and CDR2: SGHRS, YFSETQ. Unmatched junction bases numbered 6, after V lost 0 bases and J lost 3 bases. The CDR3 extends over 16 amino acids. CDR3 in amino acids: CASSLEGSSGGYEQYF. For the CDR3, the DNA is TGCGCCAGCAGCTTGGAAGGGTCTAGCGGGGGCTACGAGCAGTACTTC.

As concerns this clone: The sample has other DNA sequences that encode this CDR3 too. The rearrangement uses TRBV28 and TRBJ2-7, with a possible D match to TRBD1 (6 bases). CDR1 and CDR2 from the germline V gene are MDHEN and SYDVKM. CDR3 length: 12 residues. V lost 6 bases, J lost 3 bases, and 9 bases lay in between. The CDR3 loop reads CASSLQGYEQYF. CDR3 DNA: TGTGCCAGCAGCCTACAGGGCTACGAGCAGTACTTC.